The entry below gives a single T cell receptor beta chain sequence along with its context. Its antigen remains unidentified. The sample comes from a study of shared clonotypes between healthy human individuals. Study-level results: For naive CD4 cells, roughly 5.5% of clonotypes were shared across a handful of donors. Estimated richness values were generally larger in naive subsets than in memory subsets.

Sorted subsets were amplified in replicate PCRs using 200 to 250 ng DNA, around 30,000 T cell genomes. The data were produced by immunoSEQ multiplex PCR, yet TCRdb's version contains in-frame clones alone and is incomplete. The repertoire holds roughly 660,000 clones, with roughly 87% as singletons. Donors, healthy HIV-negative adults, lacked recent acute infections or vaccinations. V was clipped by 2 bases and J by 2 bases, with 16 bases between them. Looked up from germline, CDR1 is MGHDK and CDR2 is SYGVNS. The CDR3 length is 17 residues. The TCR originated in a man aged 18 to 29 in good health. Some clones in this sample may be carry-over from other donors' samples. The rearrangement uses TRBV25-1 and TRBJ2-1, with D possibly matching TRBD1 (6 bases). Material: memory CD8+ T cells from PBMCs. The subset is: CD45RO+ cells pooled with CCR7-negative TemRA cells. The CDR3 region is CASSEGQIYPTYNEQFF. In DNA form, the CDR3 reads TGTGCCAGCAGTGAAGGACAGATATACCCTACCTACAATGAGCAGTTCTTC.